The 11 T cell receptor beta chains in this list originate from one sample, sequenced in a study of blood T cell repertoires in COVID-19. TCRdb's table, derived via immunoSEQ multiplex PCR, lists solely in-frame clones and lacks some. The sample contains tens of thousands of clones, under 90% of which appear only once. What was sequenced was peripheral blood. The receptor set was obtained from an elderly woman with acute or convalescent COVID-19.

This chain links TRBV11-2 with TRBJ1-3; possibly TRBD1 for D (5 bases). V was cut by 8 bases and J by 1 base, with 18 bases left in between. This CDR3 is built from 16 residues. Germline loops: CDR1 SGHAT, CDR2 FQNNGV. In nucleotides, the CDR3 is TGTGCCAGCCGCATGGGGCCGGGCGAGTCTGGAAACACCATATATTTT. Residues: CASRMGPGESGNTIYF.

J is TRBJ1-2 and V is TRBV7-9, with 10 bases that match TRBD1. The J segment lost 8 bases and the V segment lost 5 bases, leaving 5 bases of the junction unmatched. Germline V lookup: CDR1 SEHNR, CDR2 FQNEAQ (reference sequence). The CDR3 runs 13 residues. Here the CDR3 DNA reads TGTGCCAGCAGCCGGGACAGGGGTGAAGGCTACACCTTC. Translation: CASSRDRGEGYTF.

This clone appeared a few times. The chain joins TRBV19 to TRBJ1-4; D is undetermined. CDR3 length equals 13 residues. Trimming shortened V by 7 bases and J by 6 bases, and 12 bases separated the two germline ends. Looked up from germline, CDR1 is LNHDA and CDR2 is SQIVND (reference sequence). The CDR3 DNA sequence: TGTGCCAGTAAGAGTAATTTAGATGAAAAACTGTTTTTT. Translated: CASKSNLDEKLFF.

This clone occurred once. This chain links TRBV29-1 with TRBJ2-2, with 9 bases identical to TRBD1. The CDR3 has 13 amino acids. Trimming removed 7 bases from V and 3 bases from J; junction bases left unmatched: 3. CDR1 is SQVTM and CDR2 is ANQGSEA in the germline V gene. CDR3 region: CSAGQGYTGELFF. The CDR3, as DNA: TGCAGCGCTGGACAGGGGTACACCGGGGAGCTGTTTTTT.

This clone was picked up one time. The chain combines TRBV6-1 with TRBJ1-2, with a possible D match to TRBD1 (6 bases). The CDR3 contains 20 residues. The ends were cut back, 1 base at V and 0 bases at J, with 24 bases in the middle. Germline lookup yields CDR1 MNHNS and CDR2 SASEGT. In DNA, the CDR3 is TGTGCCAGCAGTGAAGTTCCGACAGGAACGTTTGCGGTGACTAACTATGGCTACACCTTC. Translated: CASSEVPTGTFAVTNYGYTF.

The V and J genes are TRBV19 and TRBJ2-5; 9 bases are a match to TRBD1. The CDR3 totals 15 residues. CDR1 is LNHDA and CDR2 is SQIVND in the germline V gene (reference sequence). The V gene end was trimmed by 4 bases and the J gene end by 3 bases; junction bases not matched to a gene: 6. CDR3 sequence: CASSNRGRWEETQYF. The CDR3 DNA is TGTGCCAGTAGTAACAGGGGGCGGTGGGAAGAGACCCAGTACTTC. Full variable domain (remainder filled in from reference TRBV19 and TRBJ2-5): DGGITQSPKYLFRKEGQNVTLSCEQNLNHDAMYWYRQDPGQGLRLIYYSQIVNDFQKGDIAEGYSVSREKKESFPLTVTSAQKNPTAFYLCASSNRGRWEETQYFGPGTRLLVL.

Written as DNA, the CDR3 is TGCGCCAGCAGCTCCCGGGACAGGGGAAGAGATACGCAGTATTTT. It is translated as CASSSRDRGRDTQYF. This rearrangement joins TRBV4-1 to TRBJ2-3, with 10 bases identical to TRBD1. Germline V gives CDR1 MGHRA, CDR2 YSYEKL. V lost 5 bases and J lost 5; bases outside the gene matches: 7. This CDR3 has 15 amino acids.

The chain recombines TRBV30 with TRBJ2-1; D may be TRBD2 (6 bases). Germline CDR1 is GTSNPN and CDR2 is SVGIG (reference sequence). CDR3 length equals 13 residues. The V end was cut by 0 bases, the J end by 5 bases, with 8 bases between. The CDR3: CAWSVTGDNEQFF. The CDR3 DNA reads TGTGCCTGGAGTGTAACGGGGGACAATGAGCAGTTCTTC.

The chain carries TRBV28 and TRBJ1-1, with TRBD1 as a possible D gene (5 bases). This CDR3 has 13 amino acids. The germline gives CDR1 MDHEN, CDR2 SYDVKM. V was clipped by 10 bases and J by 0 bases, with 12 bases between them. The CDR3 region is CAIGGQVNTEAFF. The CDR3 DNA reads as TGTGCCATCGGTGGACAAGTGAACACTGAAGCTTTCTTT.

This clone was counted between two and nine times. The rearrangement uses TRBV7-8 and TRBJ2-3; tentatively, D is TRBD2 (5 bases). Deletions cut 5 bases from V and 2 bases from J, with 20 bases between. Germline CDR1 is SGHVS and CDR2 is FQNEAQ. CDR3 length: 17 amino acids. CDR3 nucleotides: TGTGCCAGCAGCCCAGAGGCGCTAGCCCTTTTCACAGATACGCAGTATTTT. This sequence encodes CASSPEALALFTDTQYF.

This chain uses TRBV5-1 with TRBJ2-5; TRBD2 aligns across 10 bases. The CDR3 is 17 residues long. Germline values: CDR1 SGHRS, CDR2 YFSETQ. The V and J ends lost 4 bases and 5 bases, in that order; junction bases with no gene match: 14. In DNA form, the CDR3 reads TGCGCCAGCAGCCAGCCGACTTCTAGCGGGAGAACGGAGACCCAGTACTTC. Translation gives CASSQPTSSGRTETQYF.